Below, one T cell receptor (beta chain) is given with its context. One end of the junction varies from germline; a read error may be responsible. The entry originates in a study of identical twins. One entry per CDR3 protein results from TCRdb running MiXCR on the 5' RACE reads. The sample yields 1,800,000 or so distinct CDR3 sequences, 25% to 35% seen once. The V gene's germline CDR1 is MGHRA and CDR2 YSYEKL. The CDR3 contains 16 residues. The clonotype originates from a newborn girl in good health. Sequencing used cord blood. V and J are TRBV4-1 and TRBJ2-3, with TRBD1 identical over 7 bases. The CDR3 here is CASSPRQGRVTDTQYF. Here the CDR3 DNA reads TGCGCCAGCAGCCCGAGACAGGGAAGGGTCACAGATACGCAGTATTTC.